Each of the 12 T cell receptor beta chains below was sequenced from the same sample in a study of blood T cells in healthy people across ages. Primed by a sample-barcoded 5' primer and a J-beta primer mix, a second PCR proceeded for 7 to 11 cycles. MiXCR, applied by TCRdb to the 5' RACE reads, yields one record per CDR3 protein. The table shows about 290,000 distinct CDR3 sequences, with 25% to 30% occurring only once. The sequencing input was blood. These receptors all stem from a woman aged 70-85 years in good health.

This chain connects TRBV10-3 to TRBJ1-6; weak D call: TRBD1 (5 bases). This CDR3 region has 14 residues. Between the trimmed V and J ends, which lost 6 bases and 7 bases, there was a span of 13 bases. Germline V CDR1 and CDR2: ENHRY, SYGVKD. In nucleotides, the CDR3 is TGTGCCATCAGCCCGACAGACAGAAATTCACCCCTCCACTTT. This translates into CAISPTDRNSPLHF.

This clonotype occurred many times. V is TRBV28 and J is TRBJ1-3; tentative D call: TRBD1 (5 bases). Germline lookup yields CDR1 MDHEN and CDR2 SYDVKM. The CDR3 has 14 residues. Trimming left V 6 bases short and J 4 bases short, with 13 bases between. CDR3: CASSSAGTGNTIYF. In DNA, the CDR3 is TGTGCCAGCAGCTCGGCAGGGACGGGAAACACCATATATTTT.

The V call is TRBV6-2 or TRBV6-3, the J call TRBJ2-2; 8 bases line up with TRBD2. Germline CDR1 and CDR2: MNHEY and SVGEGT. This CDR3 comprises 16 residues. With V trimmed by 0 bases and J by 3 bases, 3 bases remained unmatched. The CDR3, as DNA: TGTGCCAGCAGTTACTCCAAGACTAGCGACACCGGGGAGCTGTTTTTT. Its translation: CASSYSKTSDTGELFF.

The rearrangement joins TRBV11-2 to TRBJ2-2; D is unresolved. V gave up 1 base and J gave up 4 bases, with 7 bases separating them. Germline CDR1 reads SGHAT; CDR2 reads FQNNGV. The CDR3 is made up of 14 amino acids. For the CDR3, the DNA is TGTGCCAGCAGCTTAGCTGTAAGCACCGGGGAGCTGTTTTTT. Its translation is CASSLAVSTGELFF.

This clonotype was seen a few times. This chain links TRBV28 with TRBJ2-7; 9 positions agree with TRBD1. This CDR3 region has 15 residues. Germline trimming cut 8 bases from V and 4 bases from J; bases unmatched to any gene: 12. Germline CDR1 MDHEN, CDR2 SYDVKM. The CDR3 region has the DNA TGTGCCAGCGGCTCCGGGACAGGGTTTATTTACGAGCAGTACTTC. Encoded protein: CASGSGTGFIYEQYF. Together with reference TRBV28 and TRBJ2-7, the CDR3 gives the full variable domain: DVKVTQSSRYLVKRTGEKVFLECVQDMDHENMFWYRQDPGLGLRLIYFSYDVKMKEKGDIPEGYSVSREKKERFSLILESASTNQTSMYLCASGSGTGFIYEQYFGPGTRLTVT.

The CDR3, as DNA: TGTGCCAGCAGCTTTACGGGAGCTGGGGAGCTGTTTTTT. Encoded protein: CASSFTGAGELFF. The chain is built from TRBV5-5 and TRBJ2-2, with TRBD2 as a possible D gene (6 bases). This CDR3 is built from 13 residues. Germline CDR1 reads SGHKS; CDR2 reads YYEKEE (reference sequence). Trimming left V 2 bases short and J 8 bases short, with 10 bases between.

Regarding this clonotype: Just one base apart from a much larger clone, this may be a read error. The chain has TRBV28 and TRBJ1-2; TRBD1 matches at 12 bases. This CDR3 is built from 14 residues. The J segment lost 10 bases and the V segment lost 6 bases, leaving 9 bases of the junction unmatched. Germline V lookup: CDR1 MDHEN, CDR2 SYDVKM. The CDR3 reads CASSRGQGAGDYTF. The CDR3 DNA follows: TGTGCCAGCAGCCGGGGACAGGGGGCCGGTGACTACACCTTC.

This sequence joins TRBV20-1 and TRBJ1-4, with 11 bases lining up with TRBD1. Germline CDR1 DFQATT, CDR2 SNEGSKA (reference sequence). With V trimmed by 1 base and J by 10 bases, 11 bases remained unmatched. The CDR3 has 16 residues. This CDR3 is CSARGTGGVNPGKLFF. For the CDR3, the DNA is TGCAGTGCTAGAGGGACAGGGGGCGTTAATCCGGGAAAACTGTTTTTT.

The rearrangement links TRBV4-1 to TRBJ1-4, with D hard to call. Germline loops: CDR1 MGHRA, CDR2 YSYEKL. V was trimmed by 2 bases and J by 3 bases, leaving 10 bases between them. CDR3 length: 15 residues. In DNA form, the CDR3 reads TGCGCCAGCAGCCAAATCAAAGGGTCTAATGAAAAACTGTTTTTT. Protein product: CASSQIKGSNEKLFF.

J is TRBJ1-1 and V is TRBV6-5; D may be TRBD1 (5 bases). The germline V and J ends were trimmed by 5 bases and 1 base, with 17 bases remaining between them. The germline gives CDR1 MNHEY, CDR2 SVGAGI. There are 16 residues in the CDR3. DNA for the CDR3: TGTGCCAGCAGTCCCGGAGGGGCTGCTAAGAACACTGAAGCTTTCTTT. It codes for CASSPGGAAKNTEAFF.

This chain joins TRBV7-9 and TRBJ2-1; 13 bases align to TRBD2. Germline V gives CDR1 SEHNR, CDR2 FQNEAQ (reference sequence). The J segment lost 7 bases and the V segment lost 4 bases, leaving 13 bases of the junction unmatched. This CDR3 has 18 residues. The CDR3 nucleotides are TGTGCCAGCAGCTCCTCCCTCGGACTAGCGGGAGCAGGAAATGAGCAGTTCTTC. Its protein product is CASSSSLGLAGAGNEQFF.

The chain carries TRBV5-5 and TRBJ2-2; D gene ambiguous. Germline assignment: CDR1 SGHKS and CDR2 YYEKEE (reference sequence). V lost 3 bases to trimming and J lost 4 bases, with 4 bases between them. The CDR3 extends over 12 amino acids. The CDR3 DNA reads TGTGCCAGCAGCTGGACCACCGGGGAGCTGTTTTTT. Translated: CASSWTTGELFF.